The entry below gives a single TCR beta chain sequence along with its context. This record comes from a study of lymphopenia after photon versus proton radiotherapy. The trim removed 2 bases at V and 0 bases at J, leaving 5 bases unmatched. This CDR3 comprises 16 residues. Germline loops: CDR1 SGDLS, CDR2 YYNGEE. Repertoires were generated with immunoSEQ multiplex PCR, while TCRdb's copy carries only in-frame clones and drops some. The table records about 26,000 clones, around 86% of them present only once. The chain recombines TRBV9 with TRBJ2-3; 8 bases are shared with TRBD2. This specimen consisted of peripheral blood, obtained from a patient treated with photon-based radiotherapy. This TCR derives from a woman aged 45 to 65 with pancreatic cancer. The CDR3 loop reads CASSVEGGGSTDTQYF. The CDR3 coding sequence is TGTGCCAGCAGCGTCGAGGGCGGGGGGAGCACAGATACGCAGTATTTT.